The T cell receptor beta chain under discussion was sequenced for a study of Ad26.COV2.S vaccination and SARS-CoV-2 variants. Study-level background: Donor got 5x10^10 or 1x10^11 viral particles of Ad26.COV2.S.

This CDR3 is 15 amino acids long. Germline values: CDR1 ENHRY, CDR2 SYGVKD. V was clipped by 9 bases and J by 0 bases; unmatched bases: 8. Treatment denoted: around 19 received Ad26.COV2.S at low or high dose, single or two shots; several received placebo; per-sample allocation not given. All samples were drawn on day 63, counting from the first vaccine or placebo injection. The donor's status was that of an adult aged 18-55 years in Boston. An Ad26 vector was used to express Wuhan-strain SARS-CoV-2 spike as the vaccine. Clones were sequenced by immunoSEQ multiplex PCR, and TCRdb holds only the in-frame ones, with some missing. The data contain hundreds of thousands of clones, around 92% of them singletons. Whole-study results and caveats: Comparability of non-spike TCR breadth was observed across vaccine and placebo recipients.

On this clone: Its cognate antigen is unknown.

This TCR was recovered from a person between 18 and 65 years old who received the Ad26.COV2.S COVID-19 vaccine or a placebo. The source material was peripheral blood, sampled in a trial of Ad26.COV2.S vaccine versus placebo. This chain joins TRBV10-3 and TRBJ1-3; 7 nucleotides match TRBD1. CDR3 nucleotides: TGTGCCATGCGACAGGGTGAATCCTCTGGAAACACCATATATTTT. Translating it yields CAMRQGESSGNTIYF.